This entry is about one T cell receptor (beta chain). The antigen is not known. The record originates from a study of T cell responses to AZD1222 COVID-19 vaccine. The wider study: Second-dose timings of about 4 or about 12 weeks were pooled. Points from the study as a whole: Baseline seropositivity characterized only six AZD1222 recipients. Vaccine-related CD4 TCRs covered spike, predominating at 160-218 and 743-854. White British ancestry dominated among donors, who included more females, and clonal diversity was possibly underestimated.

Assay: immunoSEQ multiplex PCR; the TCRdb copy retains only in-frame clones and omits some. Of 150,000 to 200,000 clones listed, roughly 93% were seen once; the top ten hold 7% to 9.5%. V was cut by 1 base and J by 0 bases, with 9 bases left in between. There are 15 residues in the CDR3. Germline loops: CDR1 SGDLS, CDR2 YYNGEE. V gene TRBV9 combines with J gene TRBJ2-3, with D uncertain. This TCR came from an adult in good health. The specimen was peripheral blood, collected on day 0 of AZD1222 vaccination. CDR3: CASSVIAASTDTQYF. The CDR3 DNA follows: TGTGCCAGCAGCGTAATTGCGGCTAGCACAGATACGCAGTATTTT.